Presented here are 14 T cell receptor beta chains from one specimen sequenced in a study of OX40 agonist ivuxolimab in advanced cancers. Method: immunoSEQ multiplex PCR; TCRdb's copy keeps in-frame clones and lacks some. The sample has 13,000 to 15,000 clones, 76% seen once. Sequencing was performed on CD4+ or CD8+ T cells sorted from blood, taken in a trial of the OX40 agonist ivuxolimab. These receptors were collected from an adult with an advanced solid tumor such as melanoma, head and neck, liver or kidney cancer.

The chain recombines TRBV19 with TRBJ2-5; 10 nucleotides line up with TRBD2. Losses at the gene ends were 1 base for V and 3 bases for J; bases not matched to a gene: 2. From germline, CDR1 is LNHDA and CDR2 SQIVND (reference sequence). This CDR3 has 15 residues. In DNA form, the CDR3 reads TGTGCCAGTAGTATAGGCCTAGCGGGGGAAGAGACCCAGTACTTC. Translated: CASSIGLAGEETQYF.

The V and J genes are TRBV11-2 and TRBJ2-7; TRBD2 matches at 9 bases. Germline trimming cut 3 bases from V and 1 base from J; bases unmatched to any gene: 4. Germline CDR1 reads SGHAT; CDR2 reads FQNNGV. The CDR3 consists of 15 residues. Here the CDR3 reads CASSLRGGFSYEQYF. The CDR3 bases are TGTGCCAGCAGCTTGCGGGGGGGGTTTTCCTACGAGCAGTACTTC.

V usage is TRBV4-2 and J usage is TRBJ2-7; TRBD1 agrees at 10 bases. CDR3 size: 15 residues. With V trimmed by 1 base and J by 3 bases, 3 bases remained unmatched. From germline, CDR1 is LGHNA and CDR2 YNFKEQ. CDR3 DNA sequence: TGTGCCAGCAGCCAAGGGGACAGGGGTTACTACGAGCAGTACTTC. It translates to CASSQGDRGYYEQYF.

The genes are TRBV6-6 and TRBJ1-5; TRBD1 might be the D (6 bases). The CDR3 loop spans 14 amino acids. Deletions cut 4 bases from V and 6 bases from J, with 13 bases between. Looked up from germline, CDR1 is MNHNY and CDR2 is SVGAGI (reference sequence). The CDR3 protein is CASSLPGEGQPQHF. The CDR3 bases are TGTGCCAGCAGTTTGCCAGGGGAAGGTCAGCCCCAGCATTTT.

CDR3 DNA: TGTGCCAGCCTGGAAACGGTGAACACTGAAGCTTTCTTT. Encoded protein: CASLETVNTEAFF. V gene TRBV2 combines with J gene TRBJ1-1; no clear D. The CDR3 has 13 amino acids. Germline-derived CDR1 and CDR2 are SNHLY and FYNNEI. V lost 8 bases, J lost 0 bases, and 10 bases lay in between.

This clone has only a few counts. The chain combines TRBV7-9 with TRBJ1-2; a possible D gene is TRBD1 (5 bases). Germline V gene lookup returns CDR1 SEHNR and CDR2 FQNEAQ (reference sequence). This CDR3 contains 15 residues. V was trimmed by 1 base and J by 8 bases, leaving 17 bases between them. The CDR3 loop is CASSLVGNGGVGYTF. CDR3 DNA: TGTGCCAGCAGCTTAGTCGGCAACGGGGGAGTCGGCTACACCTTC.

This clone occurred once. The V and J genes are TRBV6-5 and TRBJ2-7; 7 nucleotides agree with TRBD2. There are 13 residues in the CDR3. The V gene's germline CDR1 is MNHEY and CDR2 SVGAGI. V was pared by 5 bases and J by 3 bases, with 4 bases of the junction left unmatched. CDR3 sequence: CASSAGGYYEQYF. In DNA, the CDR3 is TGTGCCAGCAGTGCCGGGGGGTACTACGAGCAGTACTTC.

The rearrangement uses TRBV9 and TRBJ2-2; TRBD1 matches 7 bases. The CDR3 runs 12 residues. V shed 7 bases, J shed 6 bases, and the junction held 3 bases outside the gene matches. Germline CDR1 SGDLS, CDR2 YYNGEE. The CDR3 spells CASGTGAGELFF. The CDR3, as DNA: TGTGCCAGCGGCACAGGGGCCGGGGAGCTGTTTTTT. Full variable domain (rest looked up from reference TRBV9 and TRBJ2-2): DSGVTQTPKHLITATGQRVTLRCSPRSGDLSVYWYQQSLDQGLQFLIQYYNGEERAKGNILERFSAQQFPDLHSELNLSSLELGDSALYFCASGTGAGELFFGEGSRLTVL.

This chain connects TRBV7-2 to TRBJ2-5; TRBD1 or TRBD2 may be the D gene (5 bases each). The CDR3 runs 15 residues. In germline, CDR1 is SGHTA, CDR2 FQGNSA. The V and J ends lost 2 bases and 5 bases respectively, with 15 bases between them. Written as DNA, the CDR3 is TGTGCCAGCAGCTTATTCATCAGGGAGATGGAGACCCAGTACTTC. It encodes CASSLFIREMETQYF. The variable domain in full, with the rest retrieved from reference TRBV7-2 and TRBJ2-5, is GAGVSQSPSNKVTEKGKDVELRCDPISGHTALYWYRQSLGQGLEFLIYFQGNSAPDKSGLPSDRFSAERTGGSVSTLTIQRTQQEDSAVYLCASSLFIREMETQYFGPGTRLLVL.

CDR3 residues: CASSEWASGYNEQFF. The CDR3 coding sequence is TGCGCCAGCAGTGAGTGGGCTAGCGGATACAATGAGCAGTTCTTC. The chain uses TRBV10-2 and TRBJ2-1, with 7 bases matching TRBD2. CDR1 is WSHSY, CDR2 SAAADI, per germline. This CDR3 contains 15 residues. Unmatched junction bases numbered 4, after V lost 1 base and J lost 4 bases.

This clone has only one observation. V is TRBV9 and J is TRBJ2-2; D unclear. The V end was cut by 4 bases, the J end by 5 bases, with 15 bases between. CDR1 and CDR2 (germline): SGDLS, YYNGEE. This CDR3 contains 15 residues. CDR3 region: CASSPPQWNTGELFF. The CDR3 DNA is TGTGCCAGCAGCCCCCCGCAGTGGAATACCGGGGAGCTGTTTTTT.

This clone has more than one count but fewer than ten. The V gene is TRBV10-1, the J gene TRBJ2-1, with unresolved D. This CDR3 region has 13 residues. V was clipped by 4 bases and J by 6 bases, with 10 bases between them. Looked up from germline, CDR1 is WNHNN and CDR2 is SYGVQD (reference sequence). The CDR3 sequence is CASSGIDLNEQFF. CDR3 DNA: TGCGCCAGCAGTGGAATAGATCTCAATGAGCAGTTCTTC.

The chain combines TRBV6-1 with TRBJ1-5; no definite D call. The V gene's germline CDR1 is MNHNS and CDR2 SASEGT. The CDR3 is made up of 13 amino acids. Trimming removed 7 bases at V and 3 bases at J, with 10 bases between. CDR3 protein: CASTGWTNQPQHF. The DNA of the CDR3 is TGTGCCAGCACGGGATGGACCAATCAGCCCCAGCATTTT.

The chain links TRBV11-2 to TRBJ1-4, with D perhaps TRBD1 (6 bases). Trimming removed 5 bases from V and 12 bases from J, with 13 bases in between. Germline V gene sequence: CDR1 SGHAT, CDR2 FQNNGV. The length of the CDR3 is 12 residues. The CDR3 spells CASSHPQGELFF. CDR3 nucleotide sequence: TGTGCCAGCAGCCATCCACAGGGCGAACTGTTTTTT. The complete variable domain, with remaining parts taken from reference TRBV11-2 and TRBJ1-4, reads EAGVAQSPRYKIIEKRQSVAFWCNPISGHATLYWYQQILGQGPKLLIQFQNNGVVDDSQLPKDRFSAERLKGVDSTLKIQPAKLEDSAVYLCASSHPQGELFFGSGTQLSVL.